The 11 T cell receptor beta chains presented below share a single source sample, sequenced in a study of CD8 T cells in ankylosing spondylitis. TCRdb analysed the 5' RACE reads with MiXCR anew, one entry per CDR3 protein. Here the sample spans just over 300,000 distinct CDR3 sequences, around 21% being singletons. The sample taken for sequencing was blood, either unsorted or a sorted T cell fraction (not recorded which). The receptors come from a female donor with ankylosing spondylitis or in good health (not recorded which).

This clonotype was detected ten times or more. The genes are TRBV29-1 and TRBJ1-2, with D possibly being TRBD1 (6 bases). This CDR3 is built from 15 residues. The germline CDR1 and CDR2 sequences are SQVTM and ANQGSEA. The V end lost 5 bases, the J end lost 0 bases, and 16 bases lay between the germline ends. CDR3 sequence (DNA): TGCAGCGTTCTGAGGTCAGGGGCTTCTAACTATGGCTACACCTTC. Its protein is CSVLRSGASNYGYTF.

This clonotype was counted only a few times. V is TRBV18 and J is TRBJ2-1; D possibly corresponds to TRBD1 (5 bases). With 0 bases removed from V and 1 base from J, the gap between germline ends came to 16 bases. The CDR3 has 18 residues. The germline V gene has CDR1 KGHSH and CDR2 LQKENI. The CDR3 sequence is CASSPPFPRGTSYNEQFF. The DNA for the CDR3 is TGTGCCAGCTCACCACCCTTCCCTAGGGGAACGTCCTACAATGAGCAGTTCTTC. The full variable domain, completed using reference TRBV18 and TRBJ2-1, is NAGVMQNPRHLVRRRGQEARLRCSPMKGHSHVYWYRQLPEEGLKFMVYLQKENIIDESGMPKERFSAEFPKEGPSILRIQQVVRGDSAAYFCASSPPFPRGTSYNEQFFGPGTRLTVL.

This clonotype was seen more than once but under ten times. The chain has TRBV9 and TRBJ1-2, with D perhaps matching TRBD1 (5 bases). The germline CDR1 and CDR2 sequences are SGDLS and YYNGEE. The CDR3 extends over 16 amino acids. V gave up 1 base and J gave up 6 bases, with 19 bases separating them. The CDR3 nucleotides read TGTGCCAGCAGCGTATCCCACACCGGGAGCAGGGATGGCTACACCTTC. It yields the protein CASSVSHTGSRDGYTF.

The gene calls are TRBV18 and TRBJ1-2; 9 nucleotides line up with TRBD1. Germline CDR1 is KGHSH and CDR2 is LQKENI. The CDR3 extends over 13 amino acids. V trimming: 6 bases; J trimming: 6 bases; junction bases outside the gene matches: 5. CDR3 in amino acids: CASSPRQGDGYTF. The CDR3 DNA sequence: TGTGCCAGCTCCCCGAGACAGGGGGATGGCTACACCTTC.

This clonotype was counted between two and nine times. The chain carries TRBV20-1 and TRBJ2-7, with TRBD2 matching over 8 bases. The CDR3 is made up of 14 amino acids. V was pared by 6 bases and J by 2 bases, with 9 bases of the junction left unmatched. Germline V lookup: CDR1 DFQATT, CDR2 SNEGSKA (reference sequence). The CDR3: CSALLPGGPYEQYF. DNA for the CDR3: TGCAGTGCCCTACTCCCGGGAGGGCCCTACGAGCAGTACTTC.

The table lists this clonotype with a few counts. The CDR3 protein is CSAWREGRETQYF. DNA for the CDR3: TGCAGTGCATGGCGGGAGGGCCGGGAGACCCAGTACTTC. The chain couples TRBV20-1 to TRBJ2-5; 9 bases are a match to TRBD2. The CDR3 spans 13 residues. V dropped 6 bases and J dropped 5; count of bases not matched to a gene: 7. CDR1 DFQATT and CDR2 SNEGSKA come from the germline V gene (reference sequence).

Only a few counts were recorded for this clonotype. The CDR3 loop is CASSLWAAGGQETQYF. The CDR3 nucleotides are TGTGCCAGCAGCTTATGGGCAGCGGGGGGCCAAGAGACCCAGTACTTC. The chain employs TRBV7-2 and TRBJ2-5; TRBD2 matches at 9 bases. The CDR3 covers 16 residues. Looked up from germline, CDR1 is SGHTA and CDR2 is FQGNSA. V lost 2 bases to trimming and J lost 1 base; unmatched junction nucleotides: 5.

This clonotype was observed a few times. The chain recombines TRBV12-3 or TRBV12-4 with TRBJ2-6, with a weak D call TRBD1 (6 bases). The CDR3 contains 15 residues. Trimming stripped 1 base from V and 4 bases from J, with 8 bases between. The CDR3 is CASSLDRAGANVLTF. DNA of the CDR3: TGTGCCAGCAGTTTAGACAGGGCGGGGGCCAACGTCCTGACTTTC.

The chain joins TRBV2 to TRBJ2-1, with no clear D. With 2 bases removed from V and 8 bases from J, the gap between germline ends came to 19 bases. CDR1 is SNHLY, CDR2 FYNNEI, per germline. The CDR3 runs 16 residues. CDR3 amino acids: CASSEKPEPSFDEQFF. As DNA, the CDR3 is TGTGCCAGCAGTGAAAAGCCAGAACCGAGCTTTGATGAGCAGTTCTTC.

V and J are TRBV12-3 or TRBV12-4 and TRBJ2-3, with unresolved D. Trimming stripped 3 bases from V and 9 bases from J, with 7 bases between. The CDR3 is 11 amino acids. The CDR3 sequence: CASSFGRTQYF. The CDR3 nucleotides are TGTGCCAGCAGTTTCGGACGGACGCAGTATTTT.

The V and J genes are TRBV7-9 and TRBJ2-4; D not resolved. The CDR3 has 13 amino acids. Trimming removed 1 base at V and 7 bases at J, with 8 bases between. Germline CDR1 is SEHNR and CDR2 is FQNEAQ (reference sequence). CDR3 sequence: CASSLGELNIQYF. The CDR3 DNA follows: TGTGCCAGCAGCTTAGGCGAGTTGAACATTCAGTACTTC.